Listed here are 11 T cell receptor beta chains from one sample, sequenced in a study of T-cell memory formation after mild COVID-19. From the 5' RACE reads, TCRdb called clonotypes with MiXCR, one entry per CDR3 protein. The sample has about 250,000 distinct CDR3 sequences, 15% to 19% seen once. The sequenced sample consisted of PBMCs or a T cell subset sorted from them (not recorded which). Source of these receptors: an adult woman who had mild COVID-19 (a few samples of this study predate the infection). Cell type and time point are not known.

This clonotype has at least ten counts. The V and J genes are TRBV20-1 and TRBJ1-1; no definite D call. This CDR3 region has 16 residues. Germline CDR1 DFQATT, CDR2 SNEGSKA (reference sequence). V was trimmed by 4 bases and J by 5 bases, leaving 23 bases between them. The CDR3 coding sequence is TGCAGTGCTAAGAAGGATACCAGTGGAGGTGGGACTGAAGCTTTCTTT. It translates to CSAKKDTSGGGTEAFF.

As to this clonotype: Possible read error: a much larger clone is one base away. The chain joins TRBV5-1 to TRBJ2-6; possibly TRBD2 for D (5 bases). CDR3 size: 16 residues. Germline values: CDR1 SGHRS, CDR2 YFSETQ. The V and J ends lost 4 bases and 0 bases respectively, with 11 bases between them. CDR3 loop: CASSLGGYSGANVLTF. CDR3 sequence (DNA): TGCGCCAGCAGCCTCGGAGGATACTCTGGGGCCAACGTCCTGACTTTC. Supplemented by reference TRBV5-1 and TRBJ2-6, the full variable domain reads KAGVTQTPRYLIKTRGQQVTLSCSPISGHRSVSWYQQTPGQGLQFLFEYFSETQRNKGNFPGRFSGRQFSNSRSEMNVSTLELGDSALYLCASSLGGYSGANVLTFGAGSRLTVL.

This clonotype was found many times. The V call is TRBV7-8, the J call TRBJ2-1; maybe TRBD1 (5 bases). Germline-derived CDR1 and CDR2 are SGHVS and FQNEAQ. Trimming removed 2 bases from V and 2 bases from J, with 16 bases in between. The CDR3 length is 17 residues. The CDR3 DNA is TGTGCCAGCAGCTTACCTCCTAGGCACAGGACCTACAATGAGCAGTTCTTC. Translated, it gives CASSLPPRHRTYNEQFF.

A few counts support this clonotype. V is TRBV12-3 or TRBV12-4 and J is TRBJ2-5, with no clear D. CDR3 size: 11 residues. V gave up 6 bases and J gave up 5 bases, with 7 bases separating them. This CDR3 reads CASRRTETQYF. The CDR3, as DNA: TGTGCCAGCAGGCGTACGGAGACCCAGTACTTC.

The genes are TRBV18 and TRBJ2-7; no firm D call. The V gene lost 2 bases and the J gene lost 3 bases, with 8 bases spanning the gap. Germline CDR1 reads KGHSH; CDR2 reads LQKENI. The CDR3 is made up of 13 amino acids. CDR3 loop: CASSPLNSYEQYF. The CDR3 nucleotides are TGTGCCAGCTCACCATTGAACAGCTACGAGCAGTACTTC.

This clonotype appeared a few times. The chain has TRBV13 and TRBJ1-4, with D possibly TRBD1 on 6 matching bases. The CDR3 totals 14 residues. The germline V gene encodes CDR1 PRHDT and CDR2 FYEKMQ (reference sequence). Trimming took 6 bases from V and 12 from J, leaving 20 bases between them. DNA for the CDR3: TGTGCCAGCAGGTCTAGACAGGCCTTGGGGGAACTGTTTTTT. It encodes CASRSRQALGELFF. Filled out from reference TRBV13 and TRBJ1-4, the complete variable domain reads AAGVIQSPRHLIKEKRETATLKCYPIPRHDTVYWYQQGPGQDPQFLISFYEKMQSDKGSIPDRFSAQQFSDYHSELNMSSLELGDSALYFCASRSRQALGELFFGSGTQLSVL.

A word on this clonotype: The germline gene is not matched at one end of the junction; a read error may be the cause. The gene calls are TRBV11-2 and TRBJ1-1; D is perhaps TRBD1 (6 bases). This CDR3 comprises 18 residues. Germline loops: CDR1 SGHAT, CDR2 FQNNGV. This chain's CDR3 is CASSLEGGVAGSDSETFF. CDR3 nucleotide sequence: TGTGCCAGCAGCTTAGAAGGGGGTGTGGCAGGGAGTGATTCTGAAACTTTCTTT.

Only a few counts were recorded for this clonotype. V gene TRBV9 combines with J gene TRBJ2-3; 10 bases are shared with TRBD2. Germline assignment: CDR1 SGDLS and CDR2 YYNGEE. The CDR3 covers 16 residues. The junction had 5 bases not matched to a gene; V was cut back by 4 bases and J by 0 bases. For the CDR3, the DNA is TGTGCCAGCAGCTTAGGGACTAGCGATAGCACAGATACGCAGTATTTT. Its protein is CASSLGTSDSTDTQYF.

This clonotype came up a few times. The chain joins TRBV7-3 to TRBJ1-1, with a tentative D call TRBD1 (6 bases). V lost 3 bases, J lost 1 base, and 9 bases lay in between. Germline V gene data show CDR1 as SGHTA and CDR2 as FQGTGA. The CDR3 is 14 amino acids. CDR3 sequence reads: CASSLQGSNTEAFF. DNA for the CDR3: TGTGCCAGCAGCTTGCAGGGGTCGAACACTGAAGCTTTCTTT.

This clonotype was picked up a small number of times. This chain uses TRBV24-1 with TRBJ1-4; D call uncertain. V lost 4 bases, J lost 6 bases, and 14 bases lay in between. The CDR3 consists of 15 residues. Germline V gene data show CDR1 as KGHDR and CDR2 as SFDVKD. In DNA, the CDR3 is TGTGCCACCAGTGACCCTCGGTCCCGAGATGAAAAACTGTTTTTT. Encoded protein: CATSDPRSRDEKLFF.

This clonotype showed up just a few times. This chain connects TRBV6-6 to TRBJ2-3; no clear D. Germline CDR1 MNHNY, CDR2 SVGAGI (reference sequence). V shed 2 bases and J shed 0 bases, with 12 bases lying between them. The CDR3 covers 16 residues. This chain's CDR3 is CASSYMAAVSTDTQYF. The CDR3 DNA is TGTGCCAGCAGTTACATGGCAGCTGTAAGCACAGATACGCAGTATTTT.